These 20 T cell receptor beta chains were all obtained from the same sample, sequenced in a study of radiotherapy plus CTLA-4 blockade in lung cancer. Produced via immunoSEQ multiplex PCR; TCRdb's table is partial and in-frame only. The sample yields about 93,000 clones, almost 90% seen once. The specimen was peripheral blood, collected from a patient treated with radiotherapy plus ipilimumab. The origin of the receptors is a human donor with non-small cell lung cancer that progressed on radiotherapy plus ipilimumab.

The chain joins TRBV5-8 to TRBJ2-7; D uncertain. Germline values: CDR1 SGHTS, CDR2 YDEGEE. The CDR3 extends over 11 amino acids. V was shortened by 3 bases and J by 3 bases, with 4 bases between the two germline ends. The CDR3 DNA is TGTGCCAGCAGCTCAATCTACGAGCAGTACTTC. It translates to CASSSIYEQYF.

The J gene is TRBJ2-7, the V gene TRBV11-2; tentative D call: TRBD2 (5 bases). V was shortened by 5 bases and J by 0 bases, with 11 bases between the two germline ends. The germline V gene encodes CDR1 SGHAT and CDR2 FQNNGV. This CDR3 has 14 amino acids. This chain's CDR3 is CASSERTGSYEQYF. CDR3 bases: TGTGCCAGCAGCGAAAGGACTGGCTCCTACGAGCAGTACTTC.

The rearrangement uses TRBV14 and TRBJ2-7, with 8 positions matching TRBD2. The CDR3 totals 15 residues. Trimming at V came to 4 bases and at J to 3 bases, leaving 8 bases not matched to a gene. CDR1 and CDR2 from the germline V gene are SGHDN and FVKESK. CDR3 sequence: CASSPWSSGIYEQYF. The CDR3 DNA is TGTGCCAGCAGCCCCTGGAGTAGCGGGATCTACGAGCAGTACTTC.

The chain links TRBV19 to TRBJ2-1; 8 bases fit TRBD2. The V gene's germline CDR1 is LNHDA and CDR2 SQIVND (reference sequence). V dropped 5 bases and J dropped 6; count of bases not matched to a gene: 9. The CDR3 runs 15 residues. The CDR3 coding sequence is TGTGCCAGTAGTGCCCTCAGCGGGAGAACCAATGAGCAGTTCTTC. Amino acid sequence: CASSALSGRTNEQFF.

The rearrangement joins TRBV6-5 to TRBJ2-7; 8 nucleotides align to TRBD1. CDR3 length: 15 amino acids. Germline CDR1 MNHEY, CDR2 SVGAGI. J was trimmed by 3 bases and V by 6 bases; bases with no gene match: 10. The CDR3 DNA follows: TGTGCCAGCAGCCGCCGGGACAGGATCTACTACGAGCAGTACTTC. Amino acid sequence: CASSRRDRIYYEQYF.

CDR3 coding DNA: TGTGCTAGTAGGGGCCGGGACTTTCTCTACAATGAGCAGTTCTTC. This encodes CASRGRDFLYNEQFF. The genes are TRBV12-5 and TRBJ2-1, with D perhaps TRBD2 (6 bases). Germline V lookup: CDR1 LGHNT, CDR2 FRNRAP. Trimming removed 8 bases at V and 3 bases at J, with 17 bases between. This CDR3 region has 15 residues.

The chain links TRBV19 to TRBJ1-5; no definite D call. The CDR3 runs to 13 residues. The V gene's germline CDR1 is LNHDA and CDR2 SQIVND (reference sequence). V dropped 6 bases and J dropped 5 bases, with 11 bases sitting between them. DNA for the CDR3: TGTGCCAGTAGCCCCGCAGGTTATCAGCCCCAGCATTTT. This gives the protein CASSPAGYQPQHF.

J is TRBJ1-4 and V is TRBV27; D not resolved. V was trimmed by 6 bases and J by 0 bases, leaving 11 bases between them. This CDR3 is 15 amino acids long. The germline CDR1 and CDR2 sequences are MNHEY and SMNVEV (reference sequence). The CDR3 sequence: CASRGGLATNEKLFF. The CDR3 bases are TGTGCCAGCAGGGGCGGCCTTGCAACTAATGAAAAACTGTTTTTT.

V gene TRBV7-2 combines with J gene TRBJ2-5; D may correspond to TRBD1 or TRBD2 (6 bases each). V dropped 4 bases and J dropped 4 bases, with 22 bases sitting between them. This CDR3 comprises 17 residues. CDR1 is SGHTA, CDR2 FQGNSA, per germline. The CDR3 DNA is TGTGCCAGCAGCTACTCGGTAACAGGGTTGGGAGGAGAGACCCAGTACTTC. Amino acid sequence: CASSYSVTGLGGETQYF.

The gene calls are TRBV19 and TRBJ2-7; tentatively, D is TRBD2 (5 bases). Germline V gene data show CDR1 as LNHDA and CDR2 as SQIVND (reference sequence). Trimming left V 4 bases short and J 5 bases short, with 15 bases between. CDR3 size: 14 residues. The CDR3 loop reads CASSTGSRGNEQYF. DNA of the CDR3: TGTGCCAGTAGTACCGGCAGTAGAGGGAACGAGCAGTACTTC.

The chain is built from TRBV6-1 and TRBJ2-2; 10 bases are shared with TRBD1. Germline values: CDR1 MNHNS, CDR2 SASEGT. With V trimmed by 5 bases and J by 7 bases, 10 bases remained unmatched. The CDR3 covers 16 residues. The CDR3 sequence is CASSKDRGRIFGELFF. CDR3 DNA: TGTGCCAGCAGTAAAGACAGGGGGCGAATTTTCGGGGAGCTGTTTTTT.

The V and J genes are TRBV2 and TRBJ2-1; D possibly corresponds to TRBD2 (7 bases). CDR1 and CDR2 (germline): SNHLY, FYNNEI. Trimming shortened V by 6 bases and J by 7 bases, and 13 bases separated the two germline ends. CDR3 size: 13 residues. The CDR3 DNA follows: TGTGCCAGCAGCCCGGGGGGCGCGAATGAGCAGTTCTTC. This gives the protein CASSPGGANEQFF.

This CDR3 reads CASSLTSLRGEGGGELFF. For the CDR3, the DNA is TGTGCCAGCAGCTTAACATCCCTCCGAGGCGAGGGTGGTGGGGAGCTGTTTTTT. The chain is built from TRBV7-3 and TRBJ2-2; D might be TRBD2 (5 bases). This CDR3 region has 18 residues. The germline V gene has CDR1 SGHTA and CDR2 FQGTGA. Trimming pared 0 bases from V and 8 bases from J, leaving 22 bases between. Supplemented by reference TRBV7-3 and TRBJ2-2, the full variable domain reads GAGVSQTPSNKVTEKGKYVELRCDPISGHTALYWYRQSLGQGPEFLIYFQGTGAADDSGLPNDRFFAVRPEGSVSTLKIQRTERGDSAVYLCASSLTSLRGEGGGELFFGEGSRLTVL.

The chain is built from TRBV5-6 and TRBJ1-2, with unresolved D. V was clipped by 4 bases and J by 5 bases, with 18 bases between them. There are 15 residues in the CDR3. Per germline, CDR1 SGHDT and CDR2 YYEEEE. The CDR3 DNA is TGTGCCAGCAGCCGAACCACGTCTCGAATTTATGGCTACACCTTC. Translating gives CASSRTTSRIYGYTF.

The chain joins TRBV4-1 to TRBJ1-1, with D uncertain. CDR3 length equals 13 residues. Trimming removed 0 bases at V and 8 bases at J, with 10 bases between. The germline CDR1 and CDR2 sequences are MGHRA and YSYEKL. CDR3 sequence reads: CASSQDPPGEAFF. The CDR3 region has the DNA TGCGCCAGCAGCCAAGACCCCCCCGGAGAAGCTTTCTTT.

This chain links TRBV6-1 with TRBJ2-5; D ambiguous. Germline CDR1 is MNHNS and CDR2 is SASEGT. The V end was cut by 1 base, the J end by 4 bases, with 7 bases between. The CDR3 covers 13 residues. CDR3 in amino acids: CASSEVRGETQYF. The CDR3 nucleotides read TGTGCCAGCAGTGAAGTTAGAGGAGAGACCCAGTACTTC.

J is TRBJ1-2 and V is TRBV5-6; no clear D gene. The germline gives CDR1 SGHDT, CDR2 YYEEEE. V was clipped by 0 bases and J by 7 bases, with 4 bases between them. The CDR3 covers 11 residues. DNA for the CDR3: TGTGCCAGCAGCTTGGAGGCTGGCTACACCTTC. Amino acid sequence: CASSLEAGYTF.

The sample holds one count of this clone. The junction does not match germline at one end; this may be a read error. V and J are TRBV5-6 and TRBJ2-7; TRBD2 matches 7 bases. There are 11 residues in the CDR3. The germline V gene has CDR1 SGHDT and CDR2 YYEEEE. CDR3 sequence: CASSSRGREDF. DNA for the CDR3: TGTGCCAGCAGCTCGCGGGGACGGGAGGACTTC.

This clone was seen just once. The CDR3 nucleotides read TGTGCCAGCAGCCCCCAAGGTCAGGGTAAGGGAACTGAAGCTTTCTTT. Its protein is CASSPQGQGKGTEAFF. The chain uses TRBV9 and TRBJ1-1, with D perhaps matching TRBD1 (5 bases). The germline V gene has CDR1 SGDLS and CDR2 YYNGEE. The CDR3 covers 16 residues. The V end lost 4 bases, the J end lost 5 bases, and 21 bases lay between the germline ends.

This rearrangement joins TRBV15 to TRBJ1-5; 9 positions agree with TRBD1. The CDR3 is 14 residues long. Germline assignment: CDR1 LNHNV and CDR2 YYDKDF (reference sequence). J was trimmed by 4 bases and V by 8 bases; bases with no gene match: 6. The CDR3 loop reads CATGQGSLNQPQHF. CDR3 DNA sequence: TGTGCCACCGGACAGGGGTCCCTAAATCAGCCCCAGCATTTT.